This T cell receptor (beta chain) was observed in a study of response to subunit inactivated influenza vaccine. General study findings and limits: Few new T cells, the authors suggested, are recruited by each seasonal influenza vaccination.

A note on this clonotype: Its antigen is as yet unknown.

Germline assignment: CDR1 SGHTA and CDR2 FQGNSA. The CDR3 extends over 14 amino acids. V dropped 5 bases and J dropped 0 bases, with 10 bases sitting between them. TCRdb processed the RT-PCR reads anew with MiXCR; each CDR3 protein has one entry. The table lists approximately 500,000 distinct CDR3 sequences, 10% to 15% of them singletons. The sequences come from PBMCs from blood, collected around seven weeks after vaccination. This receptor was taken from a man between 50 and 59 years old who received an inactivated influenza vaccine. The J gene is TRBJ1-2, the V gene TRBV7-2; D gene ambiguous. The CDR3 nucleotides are TGTGCCAGCAGCGCAGACCCCTCTAACTATGGCTACACCTTC. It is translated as CASSADPSNYGYTF.